This record covers a single T cell receptor (beta chain). This sample stems from a study of blood T cell repertoires in COVID-19. Only in-frame clones appear in the TCRdb table, and some are missing; sequencing was by immunoSEQ multiplex PCR. This sample has roughly 250,000 clones, with almost 85% found just once. CDR1 and CDR2 (germline): SGHTA, FQGNSA. V was pared by 4 bases and J by 0 bases, with 6 bases of the junction left unmatched. This CDR3 is 16 amino acids long. Material for sequencing was peripheral blood. The sequence came from an elderly woman with acute or convalescent COVID-19. The chain carries TRBV7-2 and TRBJ2-7; 10 bases line up with TRBD1. CDR3 coding DNA: TGTGCCAGCAGCTCAAACCGGGACAGGGGCTCCTACGAGCAGTACTTC. It codes for CASSSNRDRGSYEQYF.